This T cell receptor (beta chain) emerged from a study of shared clonotypes between healthy human individuals (dated by TCRdb to about 2020). Some background on the complete study: The cohort comprised a couple of women and a few men aged 18 to 49 years. Libraries were prepared and TCR repertoires were sequenced by different laboratories using diverse techniques, in order to increase sequencing depth and limit assay-specific biases. Between about 0.9 and 8.9 billion PBMCs per donor were obtained by leukapheresis. Per donor, three plates each were used for CD4 naive and CD4 memory, two for CD8 naive, and one for CD8 memory. Blood TCR repertoires of 5 or 6 healthy adults were deeply sequenced to estimate repertoire size and the extent of clonotype sharing between individuals.

As concerns this clone: Its antigen has not been determined. Base qualities are not provided; no much larger clone lies one nucleotide away.

Using the deep immunoSEQ assay, TCR CDR3 regions were amplified from genomic DNA by multiplex PCR. Extracted genomic DNA from each cell subset was spread evenly across all wells of several immunoSEQ 96-well plates, with each plate serving as a replicate. For sorted subsets, each replicate PCR was loaded with approximately 0.2 ug genomic DNA, equivalent to 25,000 to 30,000 T cell genomes. Purified libraries were measured with a Qubit 3.0 fluorometer, size-checked on a Bioanalyzer 2100, and measured again with the KAPA Library Quantification kit. Every immunoSEQ 96-well plate was sequenced on a separate single-read 150-cycle Illumina NextSeq 550 flow cell. The original methods were these. The immunoSEQ output contained only junctional sequences without quality scores, so filtering could not match that applied to full-length reads. Sequences were annotated with PyIR, a Python wrapper for IgBLAST v1.9, and V/J genes and CDR3 were assigned using IMGT germline references. Any read was removed if the V/J assignment was weak (E-value above 1e-6), the CDR3 was missing, or the read contained stop codons, out-of-frame junctions, or ambiguous translated residues. A V3J clonotype was defined by an identical inferred V gene, J gene, and CDR3 amino acid sequence. Percentage overlap between repertoires was computed as shared unique clonotypes divided by the size of the smaller repertoire. Richness of each repertoire was evaluated using RTK rarefaction, the Chao1 estimator, and Recon v2.1 estimates of unobserved clonotypes. OLGA was used to compute generation probabilities for all TCRbeta clonotypes that the gDNA method yielded from a handful of donors. TCRdb provides this immuneACCESS table in a form limited to in-frame rearrangements. Some clones are lacking; in checked studies, under half of them reflect an unresolved V gene, and why the rest are absent is not known. The V and J calls and clone size come from that table; D and trimming were worked out from the DNA. The sample profile shows 1.6 million or so clones; 98% of them were found once. The top ten constitute around 0.33% of the sample.

On the study overall, not on this receptor specifically: Pairwise subsampling indicated that sequencing depth was expected to affect the degree of clonotype sharing among donors. Even with the large sequencing depth, rarefaction of the sorted-subset datasets indicated that sequencing was incomplete. Sampling was restricted to blood, and TCR repertoires in tissues likely differ from the TCR repertoires found in blood. Larger estimated clonotype richness was generally found for naive subsets than for memory subsets. When four donors were compared, the shared fraction of clonotypes was around 5% for naive CD4, approximately 3.5% for naive CD8, 2.3% for memory CD4, and around 0.4% for memory CD8. The genetic and exposure-history diversity represented was limited by the small number of donors. Compared with non-shared clonotypes, clonotypes shared by all four sorted-subset donors had higher generation probabilities.

The junction shows trimming of 2 bases on V and 3 bases on J, and the gene matches do not reach 7 bases of it. The CDR3 contains 16 residues, cysteine and phenylalanine counted. Only the CDR3 part of the read is kept: 48 bases, read in frame from the first base. For CDR1 and CDR2, the germline V gene lists SGHVS and FQNEAQ. The donors were healthy, HIV-negative adults who had no recently reported acute infections or vaccinations. Every donor was a Caucasian adult residing in Nashville, Tennessee, USA. Magnetic negative selection was used to enrich CD4+ T cells, after which naive cells were positively selected on CD45RA and the negative fraction became the memory subset. Blood was collected by leukapheresis, and PBMCs were isolated by Ficoll-Histopaque density gradient centrifugation and then cryopreserved in liquid nitrogen vapor phase. Analytical flow cytometry was used to check the purity and quantity of each magnetically sorted T cell population. From each sorted fraction, genomic DNA was isolated and quantified by UV absorbance on a Nanodrop 2000c.

The chain employs TRBV7-8 and TRBJ1-5, with TRBD1 identical over 7 junction bases. The receptor's source is a man aged 25 to 40 in good health. Sequencing was carried out using naive CD4+ T cells sorted from blood. This specimen's cell subset or site label, per the study, means: CD45RA+ positively selected. The DNA sequence is TGTGCCAGCAGCTTACCACGGGGACAGTCCAATCAGCCCCAGCATTTT. It translates as CASSLPRGQSNQPQHF.